This passage covers 11 T cell receptor beta chains from one sample sequenced in a study of cytotoxic CD8 clonotypes in ibrutinib-treated CLL. The assay was immunoSEQ multiplex PCR, and TCRdb's table has in-frame clones only and misses some. The sample shows approximately 29,000 clones, 62% of them seen only once. The sequences come from PBMCs, collected before ibrutinib treatment. All receptors come from a human donor with chronic lymphocytic leukemia.

This clone has only a few counts. The chain uses TRBV4-2 and TRBJ1-4; 9 bases align to TRBD1. The CDR3 sequence is 14 residues long. Looked up from germline, CDR1 is LGHNA and CDR2 is YNFKEQ. Losses at the gene ends were 4 bases for V and 5 bases for J; bases not matched to a gene: 2. The CDR3 here is CASSPGTGNEKLFF. The CDR3 DNA reads as TGTGCCAGCAGCCCAGGGACAGGGAATGAAAAACTGTTTTTT.

Comments on this clone: In the same sample, other DNA sequences code for this CDR3. This chain uses TRBV29-1 with TRBJ1-3; D is undetermined. The length of the CDR3 is 12 residues. With 3 bases removed from V and 2 bases from J, the gap between germline ends came to 5 bases. The germline V gene encodes CDR1 SQVTM and CDR2 ANQGSEA. The CDR3 nucleotides read TGCAGCGTTGAGACGGCTGGAAACACCATATATTTT. This sequence encodes CSVETAGNTIYF.

The genes are TRBV15 and TRBJ2-7; 7 nucleotides match TRBD2. Germline V gene data show CDR1 as LNHNV and CDR2 as YYDKDF (reference sequence). The V segment lost 5 bases and the J segment 6 bases; nucleotides outside the gene matches: 13. The CDR3 length is 15 residues. DNA of the CDR3: TGTGCCACCAGCGCTGAGTACGGGGGGATACGCGAGCAGTACTTC. Its translation: CATSAEYGGIREQYF.

The chain links TRBV6-5 to TRBJ1-4; D not resolved. V gave up 4 bases and J gave up 8 bases, with 17 bases separating them. The CDR3 has 15 amino acids. Germline V gives CDR1 MNHEY, CDR2 SVGAGI. The CDR3 loop reads CASSFSGLPEEKLFF. CDR3 DNA sequence: TGTGCCAGCAGTTTCTCGGGCCTCCCCGAAGAAAAACTGTTTTTT.

The chain recombines TRBV5-1 with TRBJ1-3; 10 nucleotides align to TRBD1. V gave up 2 bases and J gave up 2 bases; unmatched junction bases: 4. From germline, CDR1 is SGHRS and CDR2 YFSETQ. The CDR3 is 16 residues long. The DNA for the CDR3 is TGCGCCAGCAGCTTCGGGACAGGGGCTACTGGAAACACCATATATTTT. Encoded protein: CASSFGTGATGNTIYF.

This clone was detected only a few times. The chain employs TRBV5-4 and TRBJ2-3; D might be TRBD2 (6 bases). The CDR3 has 16 residues. The germline V and J ends were trimmed by 0 bases and 0 bases, with 11 bases remaining between them. The V gene's germline CDR1 is SGHNT and CDR2 YYREEE (reference sequence). The CDR3 is CASSLGLADSTDTQYF. The CDR3, as DNA: TGTGCCAGCAGCTTGGGATTAGCGGATAGCACAGATACGCAGTATTTT. The entire variable domain, with the rest obtained from reference TRBV5-4 and TRBJ2-3, is as follows: ETGVTQSPTHLIKTRGQQVTLRCSSQSGHNTVSWYQQALGQGPQFIFQYYREEENGRGNFPPRFSGLQFPNYSSELNVNALELDDSALYLCASSLGLADSTDTQYFGPGTRLTVL.

This sequence joins TRBV5-8 and TRBJ2-1; D is unclear. The CDR3 length is 17 residues. CDR1 is SGHTS and CDR2 is YDEGEE in the germline V gene. With 1 base removed from V and 0 bases from J, the gap between germline ends came to 14 bases. The CDR3 region is CASSLPPGQSSYNEQFF. CDR3 nucleotides: TGTGCCAGCAGCTTGCCTCCTGGTCAAAGCTCCTACAATGAGCAGTTCTTC.

V and J are TRBV6-5 and TRBJ2-7; D ambiguous. The CDR3 spans 13 residues. Germline-derived CDR1 and CDR2 are MNHEY and SVGAGI. Trimming shortened V by 6 bases and J by 10 bases, and 19 bases separated the two germline ends. The CDR3 DNA follows: TGTGCCAGCAGATCGAATGGCGTGGTTGATCAGTACTTC. Protein sequence: CASRSNGVVDQYF.

This chain uses TRBV6-6 with TRBJ2-7; possibly TRBD1 for D (6 bases). The V end was cut by 7 bases, the J end by 4 bases, with 14 bases between. The CDR3 contains 13 residues. The germline CDR1 and CDR2 sequences are MNHNY and SVGAGI (reference sequence). The CDR3 here is CASTKGDIYEQYF. The DNA of the CDR3 is TGTGCCAGCACCAAGGGGGACATTTACGAGCAGTACTTC.

The chain carries TRBV21-1 and TRBJ2-5; TRBD2 is the table's D call and was not checked against the DNA. TRBV21-1 is assigned pseudogene status. The CDR3 is 16 residues long. In nucleotides, the CDR3 is TGTGCCAGCAGCAAAGACTTAGCCCGAGCGGGAGAGACCCAGTACTTC. Amino acids: CASSKDLARAGETQYF.

The CDR3 here is CASTRFTGELFF. In nucleotides, the CDR3 is TGTGCCAGTACCCGGTTCACCGGGGAGCTGTTTTTT. The V call is TRBV19, the J call TRBJ2-2; D is unresolved. This CDR3 contains 12 residues. Germline assignment: CDR1 LNHDA and CDR2 SQIVND (reference sequence). V was pared by 7 bases and J by 4 bases, with 7 bases between.